The following is a T cell receptor (beta chain) sequence with its context. The data stem from a study of CD8 T cells in Susac syndrome. After extraction with the RNeasy kit, roughly 0.45 to 1 ug of the RNA was reverse transcribed using random hexamers. TCR beta CDR3 was amplified by immunoSEQ multiplex PCR. This amplification extended across 54 Vbeta and 13 Jbeta segments. TCRdb re-analysed the immunoSEQ multiplex PCR reads in MiXCR, keeping a single row per CDR3 protein. The sample contains some 220,000 distinct CDR3 sequences, about 95% of which appear only once. From blood CD8+ and CD4+ T cells, the TCR beta chain was sequenced. In germline, CDR1 is SGHDT, CDR2 YYEEEE. The ends were cut back, 2 bases at V and 3 bases at J, with 14 bases in the middle. CDR3 size: 15 residues.

Sequences were obtained from CD4+ T cells from PBMCs. The V and J genes are TRBV5-6 and TRBJ1-2; D may be TRBD1 (5 bases). This sequence was found in a human donor with multiple sclerosis. CDR3 in amino acids: CASSFRQSGHYGYTF. The CDR3 DNA is TGTGCCAGCAGCTTTAGACAGTCTGGACACTATGGCTACACCTTC.